One and the same sample provided the 26 T cell receptor beta chains below, sequenced in a study of vaccination and CD4 T cells after COVID-19. Their cognate antigens are unknown. Stated treatment: roughly ten-day PBMC culture with coronavirus spike peptide pools or control peptides (ViraFEST assay). Gathered ahead of the COVID-19 pandemic (2011-2018) were the CD4+ T cells of the unexposed donor. The Oncomine TCR Beta short-read assay sequenced DNA from cultured CD4+ T cells. MiXCR was run by TCRdb on the PCR reads, yielding one entry per CDR3 protein. There are thousands of distinct CDR3 sequences in the sample; about 36% occur only once, and around 30% lies in the top ten. The sample was CD4+ T cells from blood, cultured in vitro. These receptors all stem from a human donor in good health.

The V gene is TRBV14, the J gene TRBJ1-2; D not resolved. CDR3 length: 11 residues. Germline V CDR1 and CDR2: SGHDN, FVKESK. With 1 base removed from V and 4 bases from J, the gap between germline ends came to 1 base. Here the CDR3 reads CASSQGYGYTF. The CDR3 DNA sequence: TGTGCCAGCAGCCAAGGCTATGGCTACACCTTC.

The table lists this clonotype with a few counts. V gene TRBV6-1 combines with J gene TRBJ1-5; no clear D. Per the germline V gene, CDR1 is MNHNS and CDR2 is SASEGT. This CDR3 region has 13 residues. Trimming shortened V by 7 bases and J by 3 bases, and 10 bases separated the two germline ends. The CDR3 DNA follows: TGTGCCAGCATCTCCAAAAACAATCAGCCCCAGCATTTT. This codes for CASISKNNQPQHF.

CDR3 sequence: CSARMGSWETQYF. CDR3 DNA: TGCAGTGCTAGGATGGGGAGTTGGGAGACCCAGTACTTC. The chain uses TRBV20-1 and TRBJ2-5; D possibly corresponds to TRBD2 (5 bases). Germline V gene lookup returns CDR1 DFQATT and CDR2 SNEGSKA (reference sequence). The CDR3 extends over 13 amino acids. The V end was cut by 3 bases, the J end by 5 bases, with 13 bases between.

There are a few counts of this clonotype. The V and J genes are TRBV11-2 and TRBJ2-5, with TRBD2 matching 14 bases. This CDR3 contains 16 residues. V lost 4 bases, J lost 2 bases, and 3 bases stayed unmatched. Germline lookup yields CDR1 SGHAT and CDR2 FQNNGV. The CDR3: CASSYGTSGGQETQYF. CDR3 nucleotides: TGTGCCAGCAGCTACGGGACTAGCGGGGGTCAAGAGACCCAGTACTTC.

The gene calls are TRBV6-1 and TRBJ1-6; TRBD1 aligns across 7 bases. Per germline, CDR1 MNHNS and CDR2 SASEGT. The CDR3 is made up of 16 amino acids. J gave up 5 bases and V 4 bases, and 8 bases lay outside the gene matches. DNA of the CDR3: TGTGCCAGCAGTGCGCAGGGGGGACTCAATAATTCACCCCTCCACTTT. Translation: CASSAQGGLNNSPLHF.

In this sample, this clonotype turned up a few times. The V and J genes are TRBV7-2 and TRBJ1-5; D is ambiguous. V lost 1 base to trimming and J lost 4 bases, with 11 bases between them. Per the germline V gene, CDR1 is SGHTA and CDR2 is FQGNSA. The CDR3 extends over 15 amino acids. CDR3 residues: CASSLGGASNQPQHF. The CDR3 nucleotides are TGTGCCAGCAGCTTAGGGGGAGCCTCTAATCAGCCCCAGCATTTT. Drawing the rest from reference TRBV7-2 and TRBJ1-5, the complete variable domain is GAGVSQSPSNKVTEKGKDVELRCDPISGHTALYWYRQSLGQGLEFLIYFQGNSAPDKSGLPSDRFSAERTGGSVSTLTIQRTQQEDSAVYLCASSLGGASNQPQHFGDGTRLSIL.

This clonotype was found a few times. The J gene is TRBJ1-5, the V gene TRBV6-1; D is possibly TRBD1 (5 bases). The germline V gene has CDR1 MNHNS and CDR2 SASEGT. V was pared by 7 bases and J by 4 bases, with 14 bases between. This CDR3 region has 14 residues. The CDR3 DNA sequence: TGTGCCAGCACCTCGGGTGGGGGGAATCAGCCCCAGCATTTT. Its protein product is CASTSGGGNQPQHF.

The chain combines TRBV20-1 with TRBJ1-1; TRBD1 matches 9 bases. J was trimmed by 2 bases and V by 1 base; bases with no gene match: 23. The V gene's germline CDR1 is DFQATT and CDR2 SNEGSKA (reference sequence). CDR3 size: 21 residues. CDR3 residues: CSARVVQGALGELSANTEAFF. The CDR3 DNA reads TGCAGTGCTAGAGTGGTACAGGGGGCCCTTGGTGAGCTTTCTGCAAACACTGAAGCTTTCTTT.

This clonotype was seen a few times. The chain employs TRBV6-1 and TRBJ2-7; 9 nucleotides match TRBD2. Trimming at V came to 1 base and at J to 1 base, leaving 5 bases not matched to a gene. Germline values: CDR1 MNHNS, CDR2 SASEGT. The CDR3 sequence is 16 residues long. The CDR3 spells CASSEGASGASYEQYF. Here the CDR3 DNA reads TGTGCCAGCAGTGAAGGGGCTAGCGGGGCTTCCTACGAGCAGTACTTC.

The gene calls are TRBV27 and TRBJ2-5; D call uncertain. Germline lookup yields CDR1 MNHEY and CDR2 SMNVEV (reference sequence). CDR3 length equals 12 residues. The V end lost 4 bases, the J end lost 4 bases, and 7 bases lay between the germline ends. The CDR3 DNA follows: TGTGCCAGCAGTTCTCGTGGAGAGACCCAGTACTTC. Translation: CASSSRGETQYF.

This clonotype showed up just a few times. The rearrangement uses TRBV2 and TRBJ1-1, with no clear D. V was cut by 5 bases and J by 0 bases, with 16 bases left in between. Germline V CDR1 and CDR2: SNHLY, FYNNEI. The CDR3 contains 16 residues. The CDR3 DNA follows: TGTGCCAGCAGTCGAGGGTACGGCAACCTGAACACTGAAGCTTTCTTT. Its translation is CASSRGYGNLNTEAFF.

In regard to this clonotype: This may be a read error, as it is one base from a much larger clone. This rearrangement joins TRBV1 to TRBJ1-2; the table gives TRBD1 as D, unverified against the DNA. TRBV1 is a documented pseudogene. The CDR3 sequence is 13 residues long. The CDR3 DNA reads as TGCGCCAGCAGCCAAGATTACGGGAATGGCTACACCTTC. It translates to CASSQDYGNGYTF.

CDR3: CASSSQSGANVLTF. CDR3 DNA sequence: TGTGCCAGTAGTAGTCAGTCTGGGGCCAACGTCCTGACTTTC. The genes are TRBV19 and TRBJ2-6; unclear D gene. This CDR3 comprises 14 residues. V gave up 4 bases and J gave up 1 base, with 5 bases separating them. Germline V gives CDR1 LNHDA, CDR2 SQIVND (reference sequence).

This clonotype has just a few counts. Here the CDR3 reads CASSPSPNTEAFF. As DNA, the CDR3 is TGTGCCAGCAGTCCCTCTCCGAACACTGAAGCTTTCTTT. The chain joins TRBV2 to TRBJ1-1; D is unresolved. This CDR3 contains 13 residues. The V end lost 5 bases, the J end lost 1 base, and 8 bases lay between the germline ends. CDR1 is SNHLY, CDR2 FYNNEI, per germline.

This clonotype was seen more than once but under ten times. The chain recombines TRBV20-1 with TRBJ1-6; weak D call: TRBD1 (6 bases). The CDR3 extends over 15 amino acids. V dropped 6 bases and J dropped 7 bases, with 19 bases sitting between them. Germline CDR1 and CDR2: DFQATT and SNEGSKA (reference sequence). The CDR3 here is CSAATGGATNSPLHF. The CDR3 region has the DNA TGCAGTGCGGCAACGGGGGGGGCGACAAATTCACCCCTCCACTTT.

The chain joins TRBV20-1 to TRBJ2-2; weak D call: TRBD2 (6 bases). V lost 6 bases and J 6 bases, leaving 17 bases between the germline ends. Germline V lookup: CDR1 DFQATT, CDR2 SNEGSKA (reference sequence). This CDR3 region has 14 residues. The CDR3 spells CSARSVGEAGELFF. DNA of the CDR3: TGCAGTGCCCGATCCGTCGGGGAGGCCGGGGAGCTGTTTTTT.

V and J are TRBV2 and TRBJ1-1; weak D call: TRBD1 (6 bases). Per the germline V gene, CDR1 is SNHLY and CDR2 is FYNNEI. V shed 3 bases and J shed 0 bases, with 17 bases lying between them. The CDR3 covers 17 residues. CDR3 DNA sequence: TGTGCCAGCAGTGATGGGGGCGGATATCTTATGAACACTGAAGCTTTCTTT. As protein: CASSDGGGYLMNTEAFF. Using reference TRBV2 and TRBJ1-1 for the parts outside the CDR3, the full variable domain is EPEVTQTPSHQVTQMGQEVILRCVPISNHLYFYWYRQILGQKVEFLVSFYNNEISEKSEIFDDQFSVERPDGSNFTLKIRSTKLEDSAMYFCASSDGGGYLMNTEAFFGQGTRLTVV.

The chain carries TRBV9 and TRBJ2-7; no clear D. This CDR3 comprises 16 residues. V gave up 0 bases and J gave up 3 bases, with 16 bases separating them. CDR1 is SGDLS, CDR2 YYNGEE, per germline. This chain's CDR3 is CASSVAPTDSYYEQYF. The CDR3, as DNA: TGTGCCAGCAGCGTAGCTCCGACTGACTCATACTACGAGCAGTACTTC.

This clonotype occurred a few times. The CDR3, as DNA: TGTGCCAGCAGTCATTGGGGGAACGGTCCCTCTGGGGCCAACGTCCTGACTTTC. Translation: CASSHWGNGPSGANVLTF. This chain joins TRBV2 and TRBJ2-6; D may match TRBD1 or TRBD2 (5 bases each). CDR1 and CDR2 (germline): SNHLY, FYNNEI. V lost 5 bases, J lost 0 bases, and 17 bases lay in between. The CDR3 loop spans 18 amino acids.

The gene calls are TRBV6-5 and TRBJ1-5, with D possibly matching TRBD1 (6 bases). Trimming left V 0 bases short and J 6 bases short, with 12 bases between. Germline assignment: CDR1 MNHEY and CDR2 SVGAGI. The CDR3 is 15 amino acids. CDR3 nucleotide sequence: TGTGCCAGCAGTTACTCGTACAGGGCTGGTCAGCCCCAGCATTTT. Its translation is CASSYSYRAGQPQHF.

The V gene is TRBV25-1, the J gene TRBJ1-5; 10 bases fit TRBD1. Trimming cost V 3 bases and J 3 bases; bases outside gene matches: 5. Germline CDR1 reads MGHDK; CDR2 reads SYGVNS. This CDR3 has 16 residues. CDR3 DNA: TGTGCCAGCAGTGACTCCGGGACAGGGGTCAATCAGCCCCAGCATTTT. This translates into CASSDSGTGVNQPQHF.

The chain links TRBV25-1 to TRBJ1-1, with no clear D. The CDR3 has 15 amino acids. The V end was cut by 7 bases, the J end by 5 bases, with 20 bases between. Looked up from germline, CDR1 is MGHDK and CDR2 is SYGVNS. The CDR3 region is CASTARADLRTEAFF. CDR3 coding DNA: TGTGCCAGCACCGCCCGGGCAGACCTGAGGACTGAAGCTTTCTTT.

The chain employs TRBV27 and TRBJ1-3; maybe TRBD1 (5 bases). CDR3 length equals 14 residues. Germline V gives CDR1 MNHEY, CDR2 SMNVEV (reference sequence). Deletions cut 5 bases from V and 0 bases from J, with 8 bases between. The DNA for the CDR3 is TGTGCCAGCAGTACAGGAGCCTCTGGAAACACCATATATTTT. Residues: CASSTGASGNTIYF.

This clonotype has just a few counts. The J gene is TRBJ1-2, the V gene TRBV11-2, with a possible D match to TRBD1 (6 bases). Germline CDR1 and CDR2: SGHAT and FQNNGV. This CDR3 has 15 residues. V shed 6 bases and J shed 6 bases, with 20 bases lying between them. The CDR3 region has the DNA TGTGCCAGCAGTCTAGGGACGGGGGGGCTACATGGCTACACCTTC. Protein: CASSLGTGGLHGYTF. Drawing the rest from reference TRBV11-2 and TRBJ1-2, the complete variable domain is EAGVAQSPRYKIIEKRQSVAFWCNPISGHATLYWYQQILGQGPKLLIQFQNNGVVDDSQLPKDRFSAERLKGVDSTLKIQPAKLEDSAVYLCASSLGTGGLHGYTFGSGTRLTVV.

The V gene is TRBV20-1, the J gene TRBJ1-4; D is undetermined. V was trimmed by 1 base and J by 6 bases, leaving 12 bases between them. This CDR3 spans 14 amino acids. Germline V gene lookup returns CDR1 DFQATT and CDR2 SNEGSKA (reference sequence). This CDR3 reads CSARGGVWDEKLFF. In nucleotides, the CDR3 is TGCAGTGCTAGAGGTGGGGTATGGGATGAAAAACTGTTTTTT.

The chain employs TRBV19 and TRBJ1-2; 9 bases fit TRBD1. Per the germline V gene, CDR1 is LNHDA and CDR2 is SQIVND (reference sequence). V lost 7 bases and J lost 6; bases outside the gene matches: 15. The CDR3 is 16 residues long. The CDR3 coding sequence is TGTGCCAGTAAAGTTACAGGGGACAGGGAGAGGGATGGCTACACCTTC. Residues: CASKVTGDRERDGYTF.